The entry that follows covers one T cell receptor beta chain sequence. Its matching antigen is unknown. Repertoires were generated with immunoSEQ multiplex PCR, while TCRdb's copy carries only in-frame clones and drops some. The table lists 90,000 to 100,000 clones, roughly nine tenths of them singletons. This CDR3 is 16 amino acids long. Trimming shortened V by 0 bases and J by 0 bases, and 10 bases separated the two germline ends. In germline, CDR1 is SNHLY, CDR2 FYNNEI. The data are from a study of OX40 agonist ivuxolimab in advanced cancers. The overall study: Dose-escalation patients' cancers were hepatocellular carcinoma, melanoma, renal cell or head and neck cancer. Two patients with cutaneous melanoma and one with hepatocellular carcinoma, three in total, showed partial responses.

Study-level points and caveats: The antigen specificity of the peripheral T cells (those that were expanded) was not determined.

The gene calls are TRBV2 and TRBJ2-3; D not certain. This TCR came from an adult with an advanced solid tumor such as melanoma, head and neck, liver or kidney cancer. This sample comprised CD4+ or CD8+ T cells sorted from blood, obtained in a trial of the OX40 agonist ivuxolimab. The CDR3 spells CASSEAARSSTDTQYF. CDR3 sequence (DNA): TGTGCCAGCAGTGAAGCGGCCAGGTCTAGCACAGATACGCAGTATTTT.